This record looks at one T cell receptor (beta chain) sequence and its context. The antigen remains undetermined. TCRdb ran MiXCR on the RT-PCR reads and lists one entry per CDR3 protein. The repertoire includes about 780,000 distinct CDR3 sequences, under 20% of them detected once, and around 9.9% sits in the top ten. These data come from a study of response to subunit inactivated influenza vaccine. Overall study results and limits: It was the authors' suggestion that each seasonal influenza vaccination recruits few new T cells.

J lost 1 base, V lost 3 bases, and 15 bases had no gene match. The CDR3 loop spans 20 amino acids. Germline CDR1 is MDHEN and CDR2 is SYDVKM. This sequence joins TRBV28 and TRBJ2-2; the match to TRBD2 covers 9 bases. This clonotype was sampled from a man between 50 and 59 years old who received an inactivated influenza vaccine. The source material was PBMCs from blood, sampled 5 to 6 days after vaccination. The CDR3 spells CASSFPSRAGGPQNTGELFF. DNA for the CDR3: TGTGCCAGCAGTTTCCCGTCTCGGGCGGGAGGGCCCCAGAACACCGGGGAGCTGTTTTTT. Drawing the rest from reference TRBV28 and TRBJ2-2, the complete variable domain is DVKVTQSSRYLVKRTGEKVFLECVQDMDHENMFWYRQDPGLGLRLIYFSYDVKMKEKGDIPEGYSVSREKKERFSLILESASTNQTSMYLCASSFPSRAGGPQNTGELFFGEGSRLTVL.